The rows below give T cell receptor beta chains drawn from one sample of a study of blood T cell repertoires in COVID-19. Profiling relied on immunoSEQ multiplex PCR, and the TCRdb table lists in-frame clones only, not all of them. Seen here are roughly 73,000 clones, roughly three quarters observed once, and the top ten hold 20% to 25%. The sequenced sample consisted of peripheral blood. The receptors were sampled from a man between 65 and 85 years old with acute or convalescent COVID-19. CDR3s include the opening cysteine and the closing phenylalanine or tryptophan. Fields, in order: V gene, clone size, CDR3 protein. Where a row states a size, it is once, few, many or the class of an expanded clone; other rows omit it.

TRBV21-1 | . | CASSNEGCRDRGRETQYF
TRBV7-9 | . | CASSLGRRSSYNEQFF
TRBV18 | . | CASSPMESSYEQYF
TRBV12-3/TRBV12-4 | few | CASSFSGETQYF
TRBV12-3/TRBV12-4 | . | CASSPGAMGEAFF
TRBV24-1 | . | CATSGGGNTEAFF
TRBV3-1/TRBV3-2 | . | CASSWTGTSGYNEQFF
TRBV16 | . | CASSQNLAEKVMNTEAFF
TRBV7-9 | once | CASSLGAGTSVTNEQFF
TRBV19 | . | CASSIKDGVRGYTF
TRBV7-9 | few | CASSLVGQGVEQYF
TRBV4-2 | . | CASSHVTGGSSYEQYF
TRBV7-2 | . | CASSFLESGEQYF
TRBV24-1 | . | CATSDWGPTGELFF
TRBV5-6 | . | CASSLRLASHEQFF
TRBV10-1 | . | CASSGTGGLSTDTQYF
TRBV19 | . | CASSIVRGETQYF
TRBV10-3 | . | CAISGTGQGAVGELFF
TRBV2 | . | CASSDDRGHNTGELFF
TRBV5-1 | . | CASSLAAEGTGELFF
TRBV6-6 | once | CASRTATGQPPGYTF
TRBV6-1 | few | CASSEVLLGTSGNEQFF
TRBV7-3 | . | CASRIPGEDNEQFF
TRBV5-4 | . | CASSWGGLDQETQYF
TRBV29-1 | . | CSVEKQSSYNEQFF
TRBV12-3/TRBV12-4 | . | CASSFTQQHGYTF
TRBV29-1 | . | CSVETQGFYGYTF
TRBV3-1/TRBV3-2 | few | CASSLRVGQGVPEAFF
TRBV3-1/TRBV3-2 | . | CASSPPGTSGFGEQYF
TRBV18 | few | CASSPLGQGADSYEQYF
TRBV18 | . | CASSRAFTGTGAYNEQFF
TRBV25-1 | . | CASTVRGQGMNTEAFF
TRBV28 | . | CASRATYEQYF
TRBV28 | . | CASSLPPSGEGGQYF
TRBV9 | . | CASSPQGATGVREQYF
TRBV5-1 | . | CASSYRSGRADTGELFF
TRBV10-3 | . | CAIGDRAQGTDTQYF
TRBV25-1 | . | CASSSKAGTEEQYF
TRBV6-5 | . | CASRPTGFSYTF
TRBV2 | . | CASSGDSPYGYTF
TRBV5-1 | . | CASSRQTGGEEQYF
TRBV28 | . | CASSLYSGTPYEQYF
TRBV3-1/TRBV3-2 | . | CASSQNRDEKLFF
TRBV6-6 | . | CASEPGQGGYGYTF
TRBV7-9 | . | CASSPGLAGGRHF
TRBV28 | . | CASSSTDRASYEQYF
TRBV7-2 | . | CASSPRQGGDEKLFF
TRBV9 | . | CASSGSGYTYNEQFF
TRBV5-1 | . | CASSLVPFWVATYEQYF
TRBV5-1 | . | CASRPGTVITGELFF
TRBV24-1 | . | CATASGGFENIQYF
TRBV5-6 | . | CASSSAWTGGVETQYF
TRBV14 | . | CASSQPWEGTEQYF
TRBV9 | once | CASSVGAKPINEQFF
TRBV28 | . | CASISGGAPRSYNSPLHF
TRBV9 | . | CASSVDSWGDEQFF
TRBV27 | few | CASRLLADSNQPQHF
TRBV9 | . | CASSPQGKGNQPQHF
TRBV7-8 | few | CASSFPAGASYEQYF